This TCR beta chain was observed in a study of blood T cells in healthy people across ages. Concerning this clonotype: The antigen remains undetermined.

Study results and limitations: Unsorted PBMCs blocked a conclusive comparison of naive and antigen-experienced cells. Age showed a roughly linear inverse relationship with TCR beta diversity per million T cells.

The CDR3 has 15 amino acids. The junction had 6 bases not matched to a gene; V was cut back by 1 base and J by 6 bases. In germline, CDR1 is MNHNY, CDR2 SVGAGI (reference sequence). For the second PCR, which ran for about 6 to 12 cycles, a sample-barcoded 5' primer and a J-beta primer mix were used. Per sample, CDR3-containing paired-end reads numbered at least 2.5 million. TCRdb reprocessed the 5' RACE reads via MiXCR and lists one record per CDR3 protein. This sample has about 1,500,000 distinct CDR3 sequences, with over 25% found just once. Each donor had 9 to 10 milliliters of peripheral blood drawn.

The sequencing input was blood. The rearrangement uses TRBV6-6 and TRBJ1-2; 9 bases agree with TRBD1. The sequence was collected from a woman aged 30 to 39 in good health. DNA of the CDR3: TGTGCCAGCAGTTACTATGGGAGGACAGGGGATGGCTACACCTTC. This codes for CASSYYGRTGDGYTF.